One T cell receptor beta chain is described in this entry. In the authors' workflow: Estimates of nucleated cell counts were drawn from the amplification of reference gene primers. Profiled with immunoSEQ multiplex PCR; TCRdb holds only in-frame clones, not every one. The V and J calls and clone size were taken over from that table, and D and trimming were inferred from the DNA. The sample has about 150,000 clones, roughly 82% seen once; the top ten hold 4.5% to 5.5%. Germline V gene data show CDR1 as KGHSH and CDR2 as LQKENI. This CDR3 contains 18 residues. Losses at the gene ends were 2 bases for V and 4 bases for J; bases not matched to a gene: 10. The sample originates from a study of blood T cell repertoires in COVID-19. Overall study: T cells, B-cell-depleted T cells, or PBMCs provided the cDNA or gDNA that served as material.

The source material was peripheral blood. The V call is TRBV18, the J call TRBJ1-5; 11 bases are a match to TRBD1. The receptor's source is a human donor in a cohort sampled during active COVID-19. CDR3 residues: CASSPTQGTGGGNQPQHF. The CDR3 nucleotides are TGTGCCAGCTCACCAACCCAGGGGACAGGGGGAGGTAATCAGCCCCAGCATTTT.